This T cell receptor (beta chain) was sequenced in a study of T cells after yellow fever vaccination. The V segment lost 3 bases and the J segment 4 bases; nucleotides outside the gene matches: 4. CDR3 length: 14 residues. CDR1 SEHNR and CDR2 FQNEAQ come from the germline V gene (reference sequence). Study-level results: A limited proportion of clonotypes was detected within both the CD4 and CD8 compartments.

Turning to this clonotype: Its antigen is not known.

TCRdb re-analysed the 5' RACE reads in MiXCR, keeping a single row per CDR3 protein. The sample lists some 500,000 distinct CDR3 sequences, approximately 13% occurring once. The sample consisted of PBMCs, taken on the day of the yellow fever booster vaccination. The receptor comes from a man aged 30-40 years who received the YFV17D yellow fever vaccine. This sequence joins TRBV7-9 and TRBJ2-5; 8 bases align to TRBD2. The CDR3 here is CASSFGTSAETQYF. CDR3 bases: TGTGCCAGCAGCTTTGGGACTAGTGCAGAGACCCAGTACTTC.